This T cell receptor (beta chain) was sequenced for a study of cytomegalovirus exposure and HLA in healthy donors. In the study overall: When 300 to 500 donors were genotyped, about 80% of them were found to fall in the Caucasian-associated ancestry cluster. General observations from the study: Researchers left out some V segments, among them TRBV6-2 and TRBV6-3, as indistinguishable. Altogether, around 160 TCR beta chains were recorded as cytomegalovirus-associated. Rarity held for most TCR sequences, but there were some public TCRs that occurred in many donors.

V was clipped by 5 bases and J by 4 bases; unmatched bases: 11. This CDR3 contains 15 residues. Germline assignment: CDR1 MDHEN and CDR2 SYDVKM. The PCR contained 60 Vbeta and 13 Jbeta primers. Sequencing used immunoSEQ multiplex PCR; TCRdb keeps in-frame clones, though not all of them. The top ten hold 4.8% of the sample, which has around 180,000 clones, roughly four fifths seen once. About this clone: Antigen specificity is unknown.

The TCR was taken from a man between 18 and 35 years old in good health and CMV-seronegative. This chain joins TRBV28 and TRBJ2-7; 7 positions agree with TRBD1. The specimen sequenced was PBMCs. The CDR3 DNA follows: TGTGCCAGCAGTATACGGGACAGCCCATTGTACGAGCAGTACTTC. Translated: CASSIRDSPLYEQYF.